This record covers a single TCR beta chain. The data were obtained in a study of cytomegalovirus exposure and HLA in healthy donors. V lost 8 bases, J lost 4 bases, and 11 bases lay in between. Germline CDR1 reads MNHEY; CDR2 reads SVGAGI. The CDR3 consists of 12 residues. Clones were sequenced by immunoSEQ multiplex PCR, and TCRdb holds only the in-frame ones, with some missing. This sample has 200,000 or so clones, with approximately 84% found just once. The chain is built from TRBV6-5 and TRBJ1-1; possibly TRBD1 for D (5 bases). This receptor was taken from a young man in good health and CMV-seropositive. Sample: PBMCs. The CDR3 protein is CASEDQGTEAFF. The CDR3 DNA follows: TGTGCCAGCGAAGACCAGGGCACTGAAGCTTTCTTT.